The entry that follows covers one T cell receptor (beta chain) sequence. Antigen specificity is unknown. The data stem from a study of cytomegalovirus exposure and HLA in healthy donors. Study-level findings and limits: At a 0.05 false discovery rate, a later analysis found approximately 17,000 TCR beta sequences to be associated with HLA alleles. The majority of CMV-associated TCR beta chains were reported as apparently HLA-restricted in a later analysis. Highly shared sequence variants in one cluster were likely a sequencing artifact.

This CDR3 is 15 amino acids long. V lost 2 bases to trimming and J lost 7 bases; unmatched junction nucleotides: 8. Per the germline V gene, CDR1 is MNHEY and CDR2 is SMNVEV (reference sequence). Researchers ran the PCR with 60 Vbeta and 13 Jbeta primers. Methods used by the authors: Roughly 81 million unique TCR beta chains, roughly 11 million shared, were counted in a later analysis. Assay: immunoSEQ multiplex PCR; the TCRdb copy retains only in-frame clones and omits some. V and J calls and clone size come straight from that table; D and trimming were deduced from the DNA. The table shows more than 95,000 clones, with roughly 80% occurring only once.

Sequences were obtained from PBMCs. This TCR came from a middle-aged woman in good health and CMV-seropositive. The gene calls are TRBV27 and TRBJ1-2, with 9 bases aligning to TRBD1. The CDR3 DNA reads as TGTGCCAGCAGTTTAGTACAGGGGGCCATGAGTGGCTACACCTTC. Its translation is CASSLVQGAMSGYTF.